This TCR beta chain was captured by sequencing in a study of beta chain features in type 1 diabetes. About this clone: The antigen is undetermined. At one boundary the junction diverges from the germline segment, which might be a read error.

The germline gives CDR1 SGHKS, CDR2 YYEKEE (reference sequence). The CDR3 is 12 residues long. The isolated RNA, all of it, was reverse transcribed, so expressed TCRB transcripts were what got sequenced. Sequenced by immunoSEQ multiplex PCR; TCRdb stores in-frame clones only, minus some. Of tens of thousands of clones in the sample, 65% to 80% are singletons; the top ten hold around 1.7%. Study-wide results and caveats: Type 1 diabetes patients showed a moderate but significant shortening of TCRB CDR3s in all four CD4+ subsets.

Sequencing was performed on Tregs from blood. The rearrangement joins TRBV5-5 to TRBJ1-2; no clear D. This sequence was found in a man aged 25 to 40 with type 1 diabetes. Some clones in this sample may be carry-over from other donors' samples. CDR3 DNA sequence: TGTGCCGGCAGCTTGGACGAGGGTGGCTACACCTTC. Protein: CAGSLDEGGYTF.